This T cell receptor beta chain stems from a study of long-term antiretroviral therapy in people with HIV (dated by TCRdb to between 2020 and 2023). Notes on the research overall: Collection of the earliest samples took place about a decade ahead of the 2015 WHO recommendation for immediate ART, at a time when ART was typically delayed until CD4 counts fell. This retrospective serial study examined whether starting ART and sustained HIV suppression were associated with changes in the composition and diversity of the TRB repertoire in peripheral blood. From some 27 adults with confirmed HIV infection, the cohort provided roughly 200 cryopreserved PBMC samples, gathered serially across a mean of approximately six years (range 1-12). About 40% of the roughly 30 participants with HIV were female. No cross-contamination during QIAcube processing turned up in test extractions that ran a monoclonal T-cell line alongside 30 or so polyclonal samples.

The immunoSEQ hsTCRB v3.0 assay was used at survey level resolution to sequence the TRB variable region. The target sequencing depth for TRB was roughly 40,000-50,000 T-cell genomes per sample. TRB libraries were pooled and sequenced on an Illumina MiSeq using a v3 150-cycle kit. Under the source paper's analysis protocol: Repertoire analysis was performed in R inside a reproducible Nextflow workflow that covered QC, data transformation and analysis. LymphoSeq2, an R package for exploring AIRR-Seq data, was used to implement the custom analyses. After excluding a handful of samples that yielded fewer than 5000 total TRB sequences, approximately 180 HIV repertoires remained for analysis. Among the approximately 190 retained HIV repertoires, under 65 were collected before ART initiation and approximately 130 after ART initiation. Repertoires were downsampled to 5000 TRB nucleotide sequences, with summary statistics averaged over 100 downsampling iterations. Only TRB sequences with CDR3 regions of at least seven amino acids were retained for analysis. Diversity was assessed using a clonality score derived from Shannon entropy and using the Gini coefficient. In the repertoire networks, any two of the top 5000 CDR3 amino acid sequences were connected whenever the two sequences differed by an edit distance of one. For TRB CDR3 amino acid sequences, antigen specificity groups and MHC restriction were predicted with GLIPH2. Known CMV, EBV, HIV or tissue antigen associations were flagged by matching CDR3 amino acid sequences against VDJdb and McPAS-TCR. Pre-ART, post-ART and control groups were compared with Wilcoxon signed-rank tests and Holm-Bonferroni correction. TCRdb limited this immuneACCESS table to in-frame rearrangements with V and J called. A share of clones is missing; checked studies link under half to unresolved V genes, and the rest is unexplained. V, J and clone size reflect that table, while D and trimming were determined from the DNA. Present in this sample are some 14,000 clones, 84% of which were seen just once. Of the sample, about 7% falls within the top ten clones.

Trimming removed 7 bases from V and 2 bases from J; the gene matches leave 3 bases unexplained. Taken from the germline V gene (reference sequence), the CDR1 and CDR2 loops are MNHEY and SMNVEV. Reading from cysteine to phenylalanine, the CDR3 counts 13 amino acids. Left in the record is the CDR3 DNA by itself, 39 bases read in frame from the first base. About this clone itself: Its cognate antigen has yet to be identified. Base qualities are missing; no much larger clone stands one base away.

To be included, a participant needed at least one PBMC sample from before ART initiation plus at least two post-ART samples. Every participant with HIV received treatment in the United States of America. Before DNA extraction, cryopreserved samples of about 1-11 million PBMC were thawed and then washed. At the time of the earliest PBMC sample, participants with HIV were aged between roughly 23 and 60 years. PBMC samples from each participant spanned 1-4 timepoints before ART initiation and 2-8 timepoints after ART initiation, with a median of 7 samples. For every participant, serial HIV viral load, CD4+ T-cell count, ART history and demographic data were obtained. Genomic DNA was extracted from unsorted PBMC with a Qiagen kit on a QIAcube, processed in batches of 12 samples. Broad study findings and their caveats: At every time point, the repertoire was dominated by expanded TRB clones first identified before ART initiation, although this dominance fluctuated and, in many PLHIV, declined after ART. Limited PBMC availability meant only the TCR beta chain was sequenced, without alpha chain pairing. Unsorted PBMC were profiled instead of sorted CD4+ and CD8+ T cells because pre-ART samples had limited cell numbers. HIV repertoires had narrower CDR3 length ranges than controls, and the network structure suggested an antigen-experienced repertoire that shifted only slightly toward naive after ART. The samples were dated from the mid-2000s to the late 2010s, and the ART regimens that were used may be less effective than current ART regimens. No data were available on ART adherence, viral resistance or therapy changes, limiting inferences about post-ART repertoire changes. Starting ART was linked to a significant rise in TRB diversity, yet even with long-term ART the diversity remained significantly lower than in transplant donor controls.

This TCR was recovered from a man between 25 and 39 years old with HIV. In this chain, TRBV27 is recombined with TRBJ2-5, with 8 central nucleotides matching TRBD1. Material: unsorted PBMCs, obtained 0.4 years after starting antiretroviral therapy. The CDR3 protein is CASMRQGQETQYF. The bases are TGTGCCAGCATGAGACAGGGGCAAGAGACCCAGTACTTC.